This T cell receptor (beta chain) was captured by sequencing in a study of T cells in Graves' hyperthyroidism and ophthalmopathy. Amplification of TCR beta CDR3 regions was performed using RNA transcripts as template. The HTBI primer set drove a first-round RT-PCR of the TCR CDR3. TCRdb itself ran the multiplex PCR reads through MiXCR, one entry per CDR3 protein. The sample records roughly 180,000 distinct CDR3 sequences, approximately 9% being singletons. This clonotype was seen just once. It may be a read error: a sequence one base away is much more abundant. The CDR3 contains 15 residues. The germline V gene has CDR1 SGHRS and CDR2 YFSETQ.

The source of this sequence is a woman aged 18-29 years with Graves' hyperthyroidism that later progressed to Graves' ophthalmopathy. The sequencing input was blood. The chain has TRBV5-1 and TRBJ2-1; 8 bases agree with TRBD1. The CDR3 sequence is CPSSYDRGGRNEQFF. CDR3 DNA sequence: TGCCCCAGCAGCTACGACAGGGGAGGAAGGAATGAGCAGTTCTTC. The full variable domain, in which reference TRBV5-1 and TRBJ2-1 provide the parts outside the CDR3, is KAGVTQTPRYLIKTRGQQVTLSCSPISGHRSVSWYQQTPGQGLQFLFEYFSETQRNKGNFPGRFSGRQFSNSRSEMNVSTLELGDSALYLCPSSYDRGGRNEQFFGPGTRLTVL.